This TCR beta chain was captured in a study of vaccination effects on CD4 cells after COVID-19. In the ViraFEST assay, antigen-specific CD4+ clonotypes were identified by expansion after peptide-pool stimulation. After around nine days in culture, the CD4+ T cells were isolated. V shed 2 bases and J 3 bases; nucleotides not matched to a gene: 6. Germline V gene data show CDR1 as MNHEY and CDR2 as SVGAGI. This CDR3 spans 15 amino acids. Assay: immunoSEQ multiplex PCR; the TCRdb copy retains only in-frame clones and omits some. The data hold about 60,000 clones, with roughly 79% observed a single time. As regards this clone: Its antigen is not known.

This specimen consisted of CD4+ T cells from PBMCs cultured with HCoV-229E spike peptides, obtained before COVID-19 vaccination. This chain uses TRBV6-5 with TRBJ2-7; 8 bases fit TRBD1. This TCR was recovered from a human donor who received a COVID-19 vaccine. The CDR3 protein is CASSYKRTGLYEQYV. As DNA, the CDR3 is TGTGCCAGCAGTTACAAAAGGACAGGGCTCTACGAGCAGTACGTC.